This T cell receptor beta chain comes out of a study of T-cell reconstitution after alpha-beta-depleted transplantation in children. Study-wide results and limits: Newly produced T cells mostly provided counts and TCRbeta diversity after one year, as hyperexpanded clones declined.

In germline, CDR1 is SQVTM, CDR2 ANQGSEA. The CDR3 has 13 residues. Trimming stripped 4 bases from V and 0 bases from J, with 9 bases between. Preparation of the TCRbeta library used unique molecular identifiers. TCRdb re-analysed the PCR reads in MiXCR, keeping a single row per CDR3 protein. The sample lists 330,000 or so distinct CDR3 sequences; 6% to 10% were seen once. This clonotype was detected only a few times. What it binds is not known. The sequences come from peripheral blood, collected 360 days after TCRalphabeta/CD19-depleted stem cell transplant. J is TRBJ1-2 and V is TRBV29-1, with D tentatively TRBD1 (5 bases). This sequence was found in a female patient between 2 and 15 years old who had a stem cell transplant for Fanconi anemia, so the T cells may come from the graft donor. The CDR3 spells CSVATTANYGYTF. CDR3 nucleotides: TGCAGCGTTGCCACGACAGCTAACTATGGCTACACCTTC.